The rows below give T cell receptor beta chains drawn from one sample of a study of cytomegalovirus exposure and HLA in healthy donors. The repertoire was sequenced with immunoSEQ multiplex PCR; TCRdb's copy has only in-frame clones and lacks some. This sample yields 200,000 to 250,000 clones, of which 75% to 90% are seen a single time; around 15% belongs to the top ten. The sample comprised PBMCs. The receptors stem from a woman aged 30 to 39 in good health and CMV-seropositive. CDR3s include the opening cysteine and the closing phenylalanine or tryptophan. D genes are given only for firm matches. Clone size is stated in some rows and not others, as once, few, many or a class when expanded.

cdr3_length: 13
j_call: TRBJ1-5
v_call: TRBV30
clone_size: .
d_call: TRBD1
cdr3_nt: TGTGCCTGGAGTGGGGACAGTGATCAGCCCCAGCATTTT
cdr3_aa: CAWSGDSDQPQHF

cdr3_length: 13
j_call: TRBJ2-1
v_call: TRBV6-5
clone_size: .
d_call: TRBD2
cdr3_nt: TGTGCCAGCAGCCTCACAGCGGGAGGGCCCCGGTTCTTC
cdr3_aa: CASSLTAGGPRFF

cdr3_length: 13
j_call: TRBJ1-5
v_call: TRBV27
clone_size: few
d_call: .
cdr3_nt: TGTGCCAGCAGTTTAGGAGCGAATCAGCCCCAGCATTTT
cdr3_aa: CASSLGANQPQHF

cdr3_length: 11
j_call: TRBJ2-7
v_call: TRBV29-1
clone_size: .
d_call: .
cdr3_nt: TGCAGCGTTCGGGACAACTACGAGCAGTACTTC
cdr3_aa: CSVRDNYEQYF

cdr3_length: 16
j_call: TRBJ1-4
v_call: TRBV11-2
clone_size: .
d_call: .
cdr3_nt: TGTGCCAGCAGCTTAGATTGGACAGCCCGAGGGGAAAAACTGTTTTTT
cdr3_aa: CASSLDWTARGEKLFF

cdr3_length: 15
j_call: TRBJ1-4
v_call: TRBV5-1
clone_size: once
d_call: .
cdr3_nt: TGCGCCAGCAGCTTGGCCGCGTCAGTTAATGAAAAACTGTTTTTT
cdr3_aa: CASSLAASVNEKLFF

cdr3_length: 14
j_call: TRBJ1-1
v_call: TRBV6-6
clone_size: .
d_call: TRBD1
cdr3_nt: TGTGCCAGCAGCCGACGGACAGGGGTAACTGAAGCTTTCTTT
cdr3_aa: CASSRRTGVTEAFF

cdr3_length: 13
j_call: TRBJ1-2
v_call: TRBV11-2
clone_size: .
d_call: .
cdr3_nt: TGTGCCAGCAGCGGAGGGGGGGTCGATGGCTACACCTTC
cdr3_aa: CASSGGGVDGYTF

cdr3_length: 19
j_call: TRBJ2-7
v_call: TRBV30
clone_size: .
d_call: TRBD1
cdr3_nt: TGTGCCTGGAGTGTAGAGTCCCCGCCCCCCGGGACAGCAAAATACGAGCAGTACTTC
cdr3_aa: CAWSVESPPPGTAKYEQYF

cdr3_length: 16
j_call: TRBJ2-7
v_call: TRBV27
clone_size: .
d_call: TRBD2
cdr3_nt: TGTGCCAGCAGTTCTCACGGGGAGGGCAGCACCTACGAGCAGTACTTC
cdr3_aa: CASSSHGEGSTYEQYF

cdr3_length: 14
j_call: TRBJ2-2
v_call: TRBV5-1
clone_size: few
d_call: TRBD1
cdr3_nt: TGCGCCAGCAGCGAGACAGGGGGCACCGGGGAGCTGTTTTTT
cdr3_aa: CASSETGGTGELFF

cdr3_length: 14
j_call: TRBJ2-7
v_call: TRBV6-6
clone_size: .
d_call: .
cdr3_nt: TGTGCCAGCAGTAGTCCTCCGGAGGGCTACGAGCAGTACTTC
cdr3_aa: CASSSPPEGYEQYF

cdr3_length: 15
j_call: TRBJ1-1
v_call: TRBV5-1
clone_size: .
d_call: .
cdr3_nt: TGCGCCAGCAGCTTGGCAGGGGCCCTAAACACTGAAGCTTTCTTT
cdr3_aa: CASSLAGALNTEAFF

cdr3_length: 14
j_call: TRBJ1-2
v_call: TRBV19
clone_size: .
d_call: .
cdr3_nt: TGTGCCAGTAGTATAATTGAGGGGCCTTATGGCTACACCTTC
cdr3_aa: CASSIIEGPYGYTF

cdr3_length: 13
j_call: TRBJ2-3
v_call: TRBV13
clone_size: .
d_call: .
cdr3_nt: TGTGCCAGCAGCTCACCTATCACGTATACGCAGTATTTT
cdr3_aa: CASSSPITYTQYF

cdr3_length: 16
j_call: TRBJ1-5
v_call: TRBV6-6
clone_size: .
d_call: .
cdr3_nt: TGTGCCAGCAGTTCTTATGGACATTCGGGCAATCAGCCCCAGCATTTT
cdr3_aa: CASSSYGHSGNQPQHF

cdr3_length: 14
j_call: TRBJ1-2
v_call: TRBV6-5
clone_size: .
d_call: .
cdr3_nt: TGTGCCAGCAAACCGCCAGGTACCTTCTATGGCTACACCTTC
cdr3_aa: CASKPPGTFYGYTF

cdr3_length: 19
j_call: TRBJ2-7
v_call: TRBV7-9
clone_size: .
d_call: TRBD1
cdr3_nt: TGTGCCAGCAGCTTATGGCCTCCGCGGACAGGGAGCCCAGGGGACGAGCAGTACTTC
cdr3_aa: CASSLWPPRTGSPGDEQYF

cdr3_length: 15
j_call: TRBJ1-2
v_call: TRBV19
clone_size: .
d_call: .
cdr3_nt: TGTGCCAGTAGTACCTGGGGAGCTACTAACTATGGCTACACCTTC
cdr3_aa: CASSTWGATNYGYTF

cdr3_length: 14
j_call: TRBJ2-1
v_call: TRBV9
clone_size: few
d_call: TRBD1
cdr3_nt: TGTGCCAGCAGCTTACAGGGGTCTGCGGGTGAGCAGTTCTTC
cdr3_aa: CASSLQGSAGEQFF

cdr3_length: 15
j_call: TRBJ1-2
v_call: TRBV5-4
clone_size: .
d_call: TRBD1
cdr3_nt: TGTGCCAGCAGCTGGGGGGACAGGGGATTCGGTGGCTACACCTTC
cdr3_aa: CASSWGDRGFGGYTF

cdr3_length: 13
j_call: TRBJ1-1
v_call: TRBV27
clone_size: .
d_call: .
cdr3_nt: TGTGCCAGCAGTTTTAGGACCGAGACTGAAGCTTTCTTT
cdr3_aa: CASSFRTETEAFF

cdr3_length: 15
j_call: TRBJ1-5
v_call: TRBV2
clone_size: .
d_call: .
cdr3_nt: TGTGCCAGCAGTGAGTTTTTGTATAGCAATCAGCCCCAGCATTTT
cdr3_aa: CASSEFLYSNQPQHF

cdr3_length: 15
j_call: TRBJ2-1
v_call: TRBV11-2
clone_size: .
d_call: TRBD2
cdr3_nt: TGTGCCAGCAGCTTATTAGCGGGAGGCTACAATGAGCAGTTCTTC
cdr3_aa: CASSLLAGGYNEQFF

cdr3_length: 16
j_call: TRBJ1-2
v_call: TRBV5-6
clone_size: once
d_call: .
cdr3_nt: TGTGCCAGCAGCCAGATCGGGCAGAGCCTAAACTATGGCTACACCTTC
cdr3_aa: CASSQIGQSLNYGYTF

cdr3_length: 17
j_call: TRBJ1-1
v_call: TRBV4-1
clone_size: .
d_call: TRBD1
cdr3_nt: TGCGCCAGCAGCCAAGATGGATTGACAGGGACGTTCACTGAAGCTTTCTTT
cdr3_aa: CASSQDGLTGTFTEAFF

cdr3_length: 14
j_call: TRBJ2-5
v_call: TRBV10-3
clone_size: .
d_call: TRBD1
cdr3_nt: TGTGCCATCAAAACGGGACAGAACCAAGAGACCCAGTACTTC
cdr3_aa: CAIKTGQNQETQYF

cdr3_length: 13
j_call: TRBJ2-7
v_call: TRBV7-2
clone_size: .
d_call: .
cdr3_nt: TGTGCCAGCAGCTTAGCGCTAAAAAACGAGCAGTACTTC
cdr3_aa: CASSLALKNEQYF

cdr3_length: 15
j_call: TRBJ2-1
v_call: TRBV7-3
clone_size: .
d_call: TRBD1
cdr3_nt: TGTGCCAGCAGGGACACAGGGGGCGGTCAGAATGAGCAGTTCTTC
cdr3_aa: CASRDTGGGQNEQFF

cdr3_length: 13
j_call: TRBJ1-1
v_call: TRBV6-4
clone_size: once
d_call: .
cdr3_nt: TGTGCCAGCAGGGACAGTGGGGGGACTGAAGCTTTCTTT
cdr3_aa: CASRDSGGTEAFF

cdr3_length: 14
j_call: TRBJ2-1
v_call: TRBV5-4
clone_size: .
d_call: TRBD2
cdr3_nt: TGTGCCAGCAGCCGGGAGGGGACCTACAATGAGCAGTTCTTC
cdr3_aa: CASSREGTYNEQFF

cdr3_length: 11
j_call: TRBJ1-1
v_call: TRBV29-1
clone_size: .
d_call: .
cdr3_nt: TGCAGCGCTTTGGGGTACACTGAAGCTTTCTTT
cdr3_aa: CSALGYTEAFF

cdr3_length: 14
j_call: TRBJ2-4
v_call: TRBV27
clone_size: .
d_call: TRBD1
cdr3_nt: TGTGCCAGCCGACAGGGGGTGCCCAAAAACATTCAGTACTTC
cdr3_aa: CASRQGVPKNIQYF

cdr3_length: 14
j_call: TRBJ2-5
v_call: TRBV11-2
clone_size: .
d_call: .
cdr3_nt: TGTGCCAGCAGCTTGACAGTAATACAAGAGACCCAGTACTTC
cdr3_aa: CASSLTVIQETQYF

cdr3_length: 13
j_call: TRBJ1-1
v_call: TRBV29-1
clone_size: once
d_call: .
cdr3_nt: TGCAGCGGTATCAGGGGCGGAAACACTGAAGCTTTCTTT
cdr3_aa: CSGIRGGNTEAFF

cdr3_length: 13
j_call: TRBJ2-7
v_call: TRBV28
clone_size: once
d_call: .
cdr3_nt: TGTGCCAGCAGTTACCGAGATCGGGACGAGCAGTACTTC
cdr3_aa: CASSYRDRDEQYF

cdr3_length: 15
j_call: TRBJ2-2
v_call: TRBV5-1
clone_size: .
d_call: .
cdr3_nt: TGCGCCAGCAGCTTGGTTGCTCAGAACACCGGGGAGCTGTTTTTT
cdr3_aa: CASSLVAQNTGELFF

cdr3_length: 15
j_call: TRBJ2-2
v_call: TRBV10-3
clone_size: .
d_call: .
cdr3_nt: TGTGCCATCAGTGAGTCGACGGGGGCGACCGGGGAGCTGTTTTTT
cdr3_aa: CAISESTGATGELFF

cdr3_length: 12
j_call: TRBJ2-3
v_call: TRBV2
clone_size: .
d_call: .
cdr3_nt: TGTGCCAGCCGGAGGGACACAGATACGCAGTATTTT
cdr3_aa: CASRRDTDTQYF

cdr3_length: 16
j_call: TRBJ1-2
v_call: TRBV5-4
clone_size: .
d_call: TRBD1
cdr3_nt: TGTGCCAGCAGCTTATCACAGGGGGCGGGGGACTATGGCTACACCTTC
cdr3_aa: CASSLSQGAGDYGYTF

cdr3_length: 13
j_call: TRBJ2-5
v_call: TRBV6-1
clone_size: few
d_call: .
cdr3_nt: TGTGCCAGCAGTGAACCGGGACAAGAGACCCAGTACTTC
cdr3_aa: CASSEPGQETQYF

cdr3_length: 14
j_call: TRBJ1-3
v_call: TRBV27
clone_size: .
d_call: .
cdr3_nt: TGTGCCAGCAACCCGGGGGCTCCTGGAAACACCATATATTTT
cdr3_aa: CASNPGAPGNTIYF

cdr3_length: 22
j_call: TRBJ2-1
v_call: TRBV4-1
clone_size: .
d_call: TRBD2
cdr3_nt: TGCGCCAGCAGCCAGGTGATAATGGTCGGACTAGCGGGAGGGAGCTCCTACAATGAGCAGTTCTTC
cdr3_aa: CASSQVIMVGLAGGSSYNEQFF

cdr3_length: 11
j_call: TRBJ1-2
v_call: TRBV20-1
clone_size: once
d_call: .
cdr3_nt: TGCAGTGCCCCGAGGGAGTTTGGCTACACCTTC
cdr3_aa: CSAPREFGYTF

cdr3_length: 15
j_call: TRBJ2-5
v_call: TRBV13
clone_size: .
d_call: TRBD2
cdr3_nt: TGTGCCAGCAGCCCTACCGCAGCGGGACAAGAGACCCAGTACTTC
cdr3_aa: CASSPTAAGQETQYF

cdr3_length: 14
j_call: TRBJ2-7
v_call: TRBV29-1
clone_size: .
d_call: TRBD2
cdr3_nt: TGCAGCGTGGTACCGGGACTAGCGGCCTACGAGCAGTACTTC
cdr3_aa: CSVVPGLAAYEQYF

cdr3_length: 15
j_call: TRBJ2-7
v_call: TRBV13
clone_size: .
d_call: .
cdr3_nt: TGTGCCAGCAGCTTAGCCGGGGAGAGCTCCTACGAGCAGTACTTC
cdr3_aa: CASSLAGESSYEQYF

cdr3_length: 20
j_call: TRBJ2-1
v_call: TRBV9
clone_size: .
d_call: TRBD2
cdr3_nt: TGTGCCAGCAGCCCAAAAGGGGGAACAGGAGAACTAGCGGGAATCTTGGGGACGTTCTTC
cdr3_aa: CASSPKGGTGELAGILGTFF

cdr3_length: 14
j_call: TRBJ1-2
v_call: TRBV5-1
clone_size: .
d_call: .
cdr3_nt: TGCGCCAGCAGCCCAAATGACGGATACTATGGCTACACCTTC
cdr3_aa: CASSPNDGYYGYTF

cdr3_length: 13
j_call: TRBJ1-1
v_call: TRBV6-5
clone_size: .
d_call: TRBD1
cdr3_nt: TGTGCCAGCAGCCTCGCTCCAGGGGGGGCGGCTTTCTTT
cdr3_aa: CASSLAPGGAAFF

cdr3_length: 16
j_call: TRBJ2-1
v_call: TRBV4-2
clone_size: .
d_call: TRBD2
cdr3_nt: TGTGCCAGCAGCCAAGATCTAGCGGGAGGCCAGAATGAGCAGTTCTTC
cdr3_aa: CASSQDLAGGQNEQFF

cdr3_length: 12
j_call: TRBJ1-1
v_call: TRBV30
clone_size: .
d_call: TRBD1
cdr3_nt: TGTGCCTGGACCCCAGGGGGCCTGGGCGCTTTCTTT
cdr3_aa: CAWTPGGLGAFF

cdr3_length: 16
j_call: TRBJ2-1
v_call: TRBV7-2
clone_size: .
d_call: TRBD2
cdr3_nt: TGTGCCAGCAGCTTAACAGCGGGGGGCTCCTACAATGAGCAGTTCTTC
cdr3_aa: CASSLTAGGSYNEQFF

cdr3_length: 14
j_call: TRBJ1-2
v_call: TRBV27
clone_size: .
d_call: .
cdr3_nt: TGTGCCAGCAGAAATCCTTCCCGGGGCTATGGCTACACCTTC
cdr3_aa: CASRNPSRGYGYTF

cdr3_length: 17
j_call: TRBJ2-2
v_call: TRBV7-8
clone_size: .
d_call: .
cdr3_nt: TGTGCCAGCAGCTTTACGGGGCTTGGGGTTAACACCGGGGAGCTGTTTTTT
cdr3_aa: CASSFTGLGVNTGELFF

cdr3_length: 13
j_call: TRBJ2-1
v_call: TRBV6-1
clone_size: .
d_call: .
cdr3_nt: TGTGCCAGCAGGTCAGGGTTCTTTAATGAGCAGTTCTTC
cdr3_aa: CASRSGFFNEQFF

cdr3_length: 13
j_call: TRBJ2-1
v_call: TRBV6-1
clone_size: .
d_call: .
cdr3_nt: TGTGCCAGCAGTGAAGTTCTTGACAATGAGCAGTTCTTC
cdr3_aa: CASSEVLDNEQFF

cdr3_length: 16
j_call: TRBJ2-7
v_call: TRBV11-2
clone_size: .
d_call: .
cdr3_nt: TGTGCCAGCAGCTTAGAGAGGGGGTTTAAGATGTACGAGCAGTACTTC
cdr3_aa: CASSLERGFKMYEQYF

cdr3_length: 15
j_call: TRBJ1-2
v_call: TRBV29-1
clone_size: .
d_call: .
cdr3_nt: TGCAGCGTTGAACCTATCAGGCAGGCTGCTTATGGCTACACCTTC
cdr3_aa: CSVEPIRQAAYGYTF

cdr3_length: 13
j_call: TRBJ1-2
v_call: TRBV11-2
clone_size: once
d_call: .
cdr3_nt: TGTGCCAGCAGCCCGGAGCAGAGCTATGGCTACACCTTC
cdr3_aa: CASSPEQSYGYTF